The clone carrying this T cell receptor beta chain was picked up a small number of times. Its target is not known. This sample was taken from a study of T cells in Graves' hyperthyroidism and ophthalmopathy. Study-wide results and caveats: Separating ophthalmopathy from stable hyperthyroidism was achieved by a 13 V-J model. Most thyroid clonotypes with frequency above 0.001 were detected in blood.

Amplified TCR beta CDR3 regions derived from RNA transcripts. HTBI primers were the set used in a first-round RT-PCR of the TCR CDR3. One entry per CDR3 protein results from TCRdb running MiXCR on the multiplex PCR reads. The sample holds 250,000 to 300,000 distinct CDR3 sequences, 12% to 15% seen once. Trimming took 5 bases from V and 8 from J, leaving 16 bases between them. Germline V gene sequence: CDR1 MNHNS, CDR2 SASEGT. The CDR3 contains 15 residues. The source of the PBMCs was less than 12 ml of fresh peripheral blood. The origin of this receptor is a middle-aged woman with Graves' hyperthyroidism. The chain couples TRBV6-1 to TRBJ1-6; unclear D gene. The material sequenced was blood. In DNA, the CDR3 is TGTGCCAGCAGTCCCCTGTCTCAATCGGATTCACCCCTCCACTTT. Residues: CASSPLSQSDSPLHF.